Below, 8 T cell receptor beta chains from the same sample are listed, as sequenced in a study of response to subunit inactivated influenza vaccine. A single record per CDR3 protein comes from TCRdb applying MiXCR to the RT-PCR reads. The sample shows 450,000 to 550,000 distinct CDR3 sequences, 25% of them seen only once. The sequences come from CD4+ T cells sorted from PBMCs, collected 5 to 6 days after vaccination. These receptors were obtained from a man over 45 who received an inactivated influenza vaccine.

J is TRBJ1-6 and V is TRBV3-1; 7 bases match TRBD1. CDR3 length: 14 amino acids. CDR1 and CDR2 (germline): LGHDT, YNNKEL (reference sequence). V lost 4 bases to trimming and J lost 5 bases; unmatched junction nucleotides: 2. CDR3 sequence reads: CASSLGTDNSPLHF. Here the CDR3 DNA reads TGTGCCAGCAGCCTCGGGACAGATAATTCACCCCTCCACTTT.

The chain combines TRBV25-1 with TRBJ2-7; D may be TRBD1 (6 bases). The V gene lost 6 bases and the J gene lost 6 bases, with 12 bases spanning the gap. This CDR3 spans 12 amino acids. The germline CDR1 and CDR2 sequences are MGHDK and SYGVNS. The CDR3 bases are TGTGCCAGCAGCCCAACAGGGTTCGAGCAGTACTTC. Encoded protein: CASSPTGFEQYF.

There are a few counts of this clonotype. The chain is built from TRBV25-1 and TRBJ2-3, with 8 nucleotides matching TRBD1. Germline CDR1 MGHDK, CDR2 SYGVNS. Trimming cost V 9 bases and J 8 bases; bases outside gene matches: 10. The CDR3 covers 13 residues. This chain's CDR3 is CASGDRGMGTQYF. The CDR3 DNA is TGTGCCAGTGGAGACAGGGGAATGGGTACGCAGTATTTT.

This clonotype turned up a few times. The DNA of the CDR3 is TGTGCCAGCAGTGTGGTGGTTAGTGGAAACACCATATATTTT. It specifies CASSVVVSGNTIYF. The chain uses TRBV12-3 or TRBV12-4 and TRBJ1-3; the D is unclear. V was clipped by 5 bases and J by 3 bases, with 11 bases between them. The CDR3 has 14 residues.

This clonotype was recorded a few times. The CDR3 protein is CASSYSGTVKTQYF. CDR3 in DNA: TGTGCCAGCAGTTACTCAGGGACTGTGAAGACCCAGTACTTC. This chain links TRBV6-5 with TRBJ2-5, with D perhaps matching TRBD2 (6 bases). With 0 bases removed from V and 6 bases from J, the gap between germline ends came to 11 bases. CDR3 length: 14 amino acids. Germline CDR1 and CDR2: MNHEY and SVGAGI.

In this sample, this clonotype turned up a few times. V usage is TRBV29-1 and J usage is TRBJ2-5; weak D call: TRBD2 (5 bases). Germline CDR1 SQVTM, CDR2 ANQGSEA. V was pared by 4 bases and J by 5 bases, with 8 bases between. This CDR3 has 11 amino acids. In nucleotides, the CDR3 is TGCAGCGTTGGGACTGGGGAGACCCAGTACTTC. Protein product: CSVGTGETQYF.

This clonotype was seen a few times. This chain joins TRBV28 and TRBJ2-7; tentative D call: TRBD2 (7 bases). Germline values: CDR1 MDHEN, CDR2 SYDVKM. The V end was cut by 2 bases, the J end by 3 bases, with 17 bases between. The CDR3 spans 16 residues. The CDR3 nucleotides are TGTGCCAGCAGTTTAAGGTCCGCGGGGGCAGGCTACGAGCAGTACTTC. Its protein product is CASSLRSAGAGYEQYF.

Concerning this clonotype itself: One junction end does not reproduce the germline sequence, and a read error may be involved. V usage is TRBV12-3 or TRBV12-4 and J usage is TRBJ2-1; the D gene is possibly TRBD2 (6 bases). The CDR3 is 14 residues long. The CDR3 nucleotides read TGTGCCAGCAGCCGCGGCGGGATCACCAATGAGCAGCTCTTC. Translating it yields CASSRGGITNEQLF.